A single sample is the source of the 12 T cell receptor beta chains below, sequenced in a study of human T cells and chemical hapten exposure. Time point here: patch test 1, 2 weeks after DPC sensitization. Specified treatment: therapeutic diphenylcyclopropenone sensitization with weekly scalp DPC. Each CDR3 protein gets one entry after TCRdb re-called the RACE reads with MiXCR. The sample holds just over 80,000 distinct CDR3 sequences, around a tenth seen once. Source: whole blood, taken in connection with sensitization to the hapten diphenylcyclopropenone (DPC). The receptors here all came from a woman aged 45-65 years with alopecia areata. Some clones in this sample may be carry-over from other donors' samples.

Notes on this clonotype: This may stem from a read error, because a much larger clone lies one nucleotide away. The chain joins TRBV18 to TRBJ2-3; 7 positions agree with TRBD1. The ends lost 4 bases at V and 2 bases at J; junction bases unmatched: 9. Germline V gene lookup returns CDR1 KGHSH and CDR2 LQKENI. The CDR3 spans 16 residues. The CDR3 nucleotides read TGTGCCAGCTCACTAACAGGGGCGCTTAACACAGATACGCAGTATTTT. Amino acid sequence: CASSLTGALNTDTQYF.

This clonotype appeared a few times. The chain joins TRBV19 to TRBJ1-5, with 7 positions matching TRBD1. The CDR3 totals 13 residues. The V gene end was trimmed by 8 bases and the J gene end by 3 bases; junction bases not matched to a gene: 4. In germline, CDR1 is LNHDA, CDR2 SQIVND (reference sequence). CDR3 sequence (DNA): TGTGCCAGTTGGGACAGTGACAATCAGCCCCAGCATTTT. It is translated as CASWDSDNQPQHF.

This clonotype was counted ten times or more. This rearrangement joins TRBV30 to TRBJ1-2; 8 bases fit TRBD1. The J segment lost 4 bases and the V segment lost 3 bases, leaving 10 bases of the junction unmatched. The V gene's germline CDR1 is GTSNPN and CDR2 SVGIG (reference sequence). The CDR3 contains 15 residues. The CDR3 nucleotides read TGTGCCTGGAGGGGCAAGGACAGGGAATCCTATGGCTACACCTTC. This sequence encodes CAWRGKDRESYGYTF.

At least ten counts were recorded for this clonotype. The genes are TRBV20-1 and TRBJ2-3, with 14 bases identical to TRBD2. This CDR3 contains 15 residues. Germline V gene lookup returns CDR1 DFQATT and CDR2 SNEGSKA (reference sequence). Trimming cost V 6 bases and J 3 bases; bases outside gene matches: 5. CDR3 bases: TGCAGTGCGACGGGACTAGCGGGAGCGACAGATACGCAGTATTTT. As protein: CSATGLAGATDTQYF.

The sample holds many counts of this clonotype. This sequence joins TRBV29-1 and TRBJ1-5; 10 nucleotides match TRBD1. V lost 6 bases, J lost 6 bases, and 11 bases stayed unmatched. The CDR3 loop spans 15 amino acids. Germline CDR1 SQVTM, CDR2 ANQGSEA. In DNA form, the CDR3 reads TGCAGCGTCGCCAGGGACAGGGGAACTGGTCAGCCCCAGCATTTT. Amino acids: CSVARDRGTGQPQHF.

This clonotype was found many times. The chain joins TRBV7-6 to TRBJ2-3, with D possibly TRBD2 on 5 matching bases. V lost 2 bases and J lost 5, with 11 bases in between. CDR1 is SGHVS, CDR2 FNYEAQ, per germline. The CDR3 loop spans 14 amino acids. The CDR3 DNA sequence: TGTGCCAGCAGCTTATTGGCGGGTGAAGATACGCAGTATTTT. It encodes CASSLLAGEDTQYF.

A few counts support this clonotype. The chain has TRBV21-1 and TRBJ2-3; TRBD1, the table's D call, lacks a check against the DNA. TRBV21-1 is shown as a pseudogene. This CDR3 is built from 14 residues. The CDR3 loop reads CASSGAGDGDTQYF. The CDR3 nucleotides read TGTGCCAGCAGCGGGGCAGGGGATGGAGATACGCAGTATTTT.

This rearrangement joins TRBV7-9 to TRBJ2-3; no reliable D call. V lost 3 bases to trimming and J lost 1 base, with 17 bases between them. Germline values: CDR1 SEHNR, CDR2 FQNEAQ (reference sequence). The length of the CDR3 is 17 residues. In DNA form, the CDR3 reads TGTGCCAGCAGCTTTGGGCTCTATCCAGTCCGCACAGATACGCAGTATTTT. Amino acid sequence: CASSFGLYPVRTDTQYF.

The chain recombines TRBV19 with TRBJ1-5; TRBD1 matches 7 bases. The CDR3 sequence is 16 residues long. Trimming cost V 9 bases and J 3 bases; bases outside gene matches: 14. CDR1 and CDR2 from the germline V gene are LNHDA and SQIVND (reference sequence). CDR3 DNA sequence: TGTGCCAGCATTTTCACCGGGACAGCGATCAATCAGCCCCAGCATTTT. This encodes CASIFTGTAINQPQHF.

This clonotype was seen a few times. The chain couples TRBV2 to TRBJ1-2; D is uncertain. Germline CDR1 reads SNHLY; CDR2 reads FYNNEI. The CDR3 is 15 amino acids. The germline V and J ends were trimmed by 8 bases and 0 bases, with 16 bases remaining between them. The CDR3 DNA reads TGTGCCAGCCCTTCAGGCCCCAAAGCTAACTATGGCTACACCTTC. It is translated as CASPSGPKANYGYTF. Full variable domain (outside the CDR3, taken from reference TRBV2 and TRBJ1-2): EPEVTQTPSHQVTQMGQEVILRCVPISNHLYFYWYRQILGQKVEFLVSFYNNEISEKSEIFDDQFSVERPDGSNFTLKIRSTKLEDSAMYFCASPSGPKANYGYTFGSGTRLTVV.

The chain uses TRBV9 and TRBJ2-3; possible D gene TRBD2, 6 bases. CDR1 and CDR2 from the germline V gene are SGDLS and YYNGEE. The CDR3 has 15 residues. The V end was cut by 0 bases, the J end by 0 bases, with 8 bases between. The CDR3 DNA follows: TGTGCCAGCAGCGTAGCCGGGACTAGCACAGATACGCAGTATTTT. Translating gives CASSVAGTSTDTQYF. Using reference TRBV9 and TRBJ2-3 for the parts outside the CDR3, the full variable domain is DSGVTQTPKHLITATGQRVTLRCSPRSGDLSVYWYQQSLDQGLQFLIQYYNGEERAKGNILERFSAQQFPDLHSELNLSSLELGDSALYFCASSVAGTSTDTQYFGPGTRLTVL.

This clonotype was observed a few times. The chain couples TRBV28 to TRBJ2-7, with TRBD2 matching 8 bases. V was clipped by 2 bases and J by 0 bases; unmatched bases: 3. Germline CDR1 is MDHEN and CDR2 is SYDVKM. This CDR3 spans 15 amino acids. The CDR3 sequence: CASSLVSGGSYEQYF. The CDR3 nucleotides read TGTGCCAGCAGTTTAGTCAGCGGGGGCTCCTACGAGCAGTACTTC.